This entry is about one T cell receptor (beta chain). The data stem from a study of blood T cell repertoires in COVID-19. Overall study: Some COVID-19 samples were acute and others convalescent; all came from the United States, Italy and Spain.

The protocol was immunoSEQ multiplex PCR, while the TCRdb copy is restricted to in-frame clones and leaves out a portion. The table lists 30,000 or so clones, approximately 67% of them singletons. This CDR3 region has 15 residues. The junction had 4 bases not matched to a gene; V was cut back by 3 bases and J by 2 bases. Looked up from germline, CDR1 is SGDLS and CDR2 is YYNGEE. This sequence was found in a human donor in a cohort sampled during active COVID-19. Material: peripheral blood. This chain uses TRBV9 with TRBJ2-3; TRBD2 matches 9 bases. The DNA of the CDR3 is TGTGCCAGCAGCGGTAGCGGGGGATACACAGATACGCAGTATTTT. This gives the protein CASSGSGGYTDTQYF.